Following are 13 T cell receptor beta chains from one sample sequenced in a study of response to subunit inactivated influenza vaccine. Each CDR3 protein gets one entry after TCRdb re-called the RT-PCR reads with MiXCR. The profile shows 590,000 or so distinct CDR3 sequences, around 15% of them singletons. The specimen comprised PBMCs from blood, sampled approximately 15 days before vaccination. All receptors derive from a man aged 50-59 years who received an inactivated influenza vaccine.

Many counts were recorded for this clonotype. The chain employs TRBV29-1 and TRBJ1-6; 7 bases are shared with TRBD1. Germline CDR1 SQVTM, CDR2 ANQGSEA. With V trimmed by 6 bases and J by 6 bases, 5 bases remained unmatched. This CDR3 comprises 13 residues. The CDR3 sequence is CSVRTGFNSPLHF. CDR3 in DNA: TGCAGCGTCCGGACAGGTTTTAATTCACCCCTCCACTTT.

The chain is built from TRBV11-2 and TRBJ2-1; tentative D call: TRBD1 (5 bases). CDR3 length: 18 amino acids. CDR1 and CDR2 (germline): SGHAT, FQNNGV. Trimming pared 4 bases from V and 0 bases from J, leaving 19 bases between. The CDR3: CASSSSGATQSSYNEQFF. CDR3 in DNA: TGTGCCAGCAGCTCAAGTGGGGCTACCCAGAGCTCCTACAATGAGCAGTTCTTC.

The chain combines TRBV2 with TRBJ1-2; the D is unclear. The CDR3 has 13 amino acids. Trimming stripped 3 bases from V and 4 bases from J, with 9 bases between. CDR1 and CDR2 from the germline V gene are SNHLY and FYNNEI. CDR3 amino acids: CASSDDESYGYTF. DNA of the CDR3: TGTGCCAGCAGTGACGACGAATCCTATGGCTACACCTTC.

This sequence joins TRBV6-2 or TRBV6-3 and TRBJ2-5; the D gene is possibly TRBD2 (5 bases). V lost 6 bases to trimming and J lost 2 bases, with 13 bases between them. Per germline, CDR1 MNHEY and CDR2 SVGEGT. The CDR3 is 14 amino acids. The CDR3 DNA is TGTGCCAGCAGACGGGATAAACTACAAGAGACCCAGTACTTC. Its translation: CASRRDKLQETQYF.

This clonotype appeared a few times. This rearrangement joins TRBV2 to TRBJ1-2; 7 nucleotides align to TRBD1. The CDR3 extends over 15 amino acids. Per the germline V gene, CDR1 is SNHLY and CDR2 is FYNNEI. J was trimmed by 5 bases and V by 1 base; bases with no gene match: 7. The CDR3 here is CASSEGTGDKYGYTF. CDR3 nucleotides: TGTGCCAGCAGTGAAGGGACAGGAGATAAGTATGGCTACACCTTC.

This clonotype was picked up many times. The gene calls are TRBV28 and TRBJ1-1; no definite D call. CDR3 size: 16 residues. Trimming removed 6 bases at V and 0 bases at J, with 17 bases between. Germline values: CDR1 MDHEN, CDR2 SYDVKM. The chain's CDR3 is CASSPGMWRLNTEAFF. The CDR3 DNA is TGTGCCAGCAGCCCTGGGATGTGGAGATTGAACACTGAAGCTTTCTTT.

The CDR3 nucleotides read TGCAGTGCTAACCAGGGAGGAGGCAATCAGCCCCAGCATTTT. Translating it yields CSANQGGGNQPQHF. This chain joins TRBV20-1 and TRBJ1-5; D is perhaps TRBD1 (5 bases). Germline lookup yields CDR1 DFQATT and CDR2 SNEGSKA (reference sequence). CDR3 length: 14 residues. V shed 4 bases and J shed 2 bases, with 12 bases lying between them.

This clonotype has just a few counts. V usage is TRBV3-1 and J usage is TRBJ2-3; no firm D call. Trimming shortened V by 1 base and J by 4 bases, and 12 bases separated the two germline ends. The CDR3 loop spans 15 amino acids. Germline V gene data show CDR1 as LGHDT and CDR2 as YNNKEL (reference sequence). The CDR3 bases are TGTGCCAGCAGCCAAGGACGGGCGGACGCAGATACGCAGTATTTT. Protein: CASSQGRADADTQYF.

This clonotype was detected many times. The rearrangement uses TRBV5-5 and TRBJ2-1, with TRBD2 matching 9 bases. Germline V gene lookup returns CDR1 SGHKS and CDR2 YYEKEE (reference sequence). V lost 1 base, J lost 4 bases, and 6 bases stayed unmatched. The CDR3 is 16 residues long. The CDR3 DNA follows: TGTGCCAGCAGCTTGATCGCGGGGGGGCTTTACAATGAGCAGTTCTTC. Protein sequence: CASSLIAGGLYNEQFF. Full variable domain (remainder filled in from reference TRBV5-5 and TRBJ2-1): DAGVTQSPTHLIKTRGQQVTLRCSPISGHKSVSWYQQVLGQGPQFIFQYYEKEERGRGNFPDRFSARQFPNYSSELNVNALLLGDSALYLCASSLIAGGLYNEQFFGPGTRLTVL.

The chain uses TRBV7-2 and TRBJ2-7; 10 bases map to TRBD1. V shed 5 bases, J shed 2 bases, and the junction held 12 bases outside the gene matches. The CDR3 is made up of 17 amino acids. Germline CDR1 and CDR2: SGHTA and FQGNSA. Here the CDR3 DNA reads TGTGCCAGCAGCCCTATACTGGGGACAGGGGACACCTACGAGCAGTACTTC. It specifies CASSPILGTGDTYEQYF. Full variable domain (missing parts from reference TRBV7-2 and TRBJ2-7): GAGVSQSPSNKVTEKGKDVELRCDPISGHTALYWYRQSLGQGLEFLIYFQGNSAPDKSGLPSDRFSAERTGGSVSTLTIQRTQQEDSAVYLCASSPILGTGDTYEQYFGPGTRLTVT.

The V and J genes are TRBV7-2 and TRBJ2-3, with TRBD2 matching over 10 bases. Trimming took 0 bases from V and 4 from J; bases not matched to a gene: 4. This CDR3 has 16 amino acids. The germline V gene encodes CDR1 SGHTA and CDR2 FQGNSA. CDR3 in DNA: TGTGCCAGCAGCTTAGCCAGCGGGGGGGCCCCAGATACGCAGTATTTT. Translated: CASSLASGGAPDTQYF. The whole variable domain, filled in from reference TRBV7-2 and TRBJ2-3, reads GAGVSQSPSNKVTEKGKDVELRCDPISGHTALYWYRQSLGQGLEFLIYFQGNSAPDKSGLPSDRFSAERTGGSVSTLTIQRTQQEDSAVYLCASSLASGGAPDTQYFGPGTRLTVL.

The CDR3 sequence: CASSRPEGVAGWTDTQYF. CDR3 nucleotides: TGTGCCAGCAGCCGCCCCGAGGGGGTAGCGGGTTGGACAGATACGCAGTATTTT. The chain is built from TRBV11-1 and TRBJ2-3; perhaps TRBD2 as D (7 bases). The CDR3 loop spans 18 amino acids. Trimming removed 5 bases from V and 3 bases from J, with 24 bases in between. CDR1 and CDR2 from the germline V gene are SGHAT and FQDESV (reference sequence).

This clonotype was seen a handful of times. The gene calls are TRBV7-2 and TRBJ1-4, with D unresolved. Trimming took off 3 bases at V and 8 bases at J, with 10 bases between the two ends. Looked up from germline, CDR1 is SGHTA and CDR2 is FQGNSA. CDR3 length equals 13 residues. The CDR3 sequence is CASSLGKAEKLFF. In DNA form, the CDR3 reads TGTGCCAGCAGCTTGGGAAAGGCCGAAAAACTGTTTTTT.